The TCR beta chain described here comes from a study of blood T cell repertoires in COVID-19. Study in general: Specimens from acute and convalescent COVID-19 originated in the United States, Italy and Spain.

Methods used by the authors: Nucleated cell number was recorded as an estimate derived from reference gene primer amplification. This table comes from immunoSEQ multiplex PCR, and its TCRdb copy is limited to in-frame clones, with some not included. For V, J and clone size, that table is used; D and trimming come from the DNA. This sample has about 82,000 clones, with under 90% found just once. CDR3 size: 13 residues. Germline values: CDR1 SGHNT, CDR2 YYREEE (reference sequence). Trimming removed 0 bases at V and 2 bases at J, with 6 bases between. This chain joins TRBV5-4 and TRBJ2-7; the D is unclear. This receptor was identified in a woman aged 35 to 49 with active or convalescent COVID-19. The sequenced material came from peripheral blood. CDR3 nucleotide sequence: TGTGCCAGCAGCTTGGACTACACCTACGAGCAGTACTTC. Amino acid sequence: CASSLDYTYEQYF.